The 18 T cell receptor beta chains reported below all come from one sample, sequenced in a study of CD8 T cells in ankylosing spondylitis. MiXCR, run by TCRdb on the 5' RACE reads, gives a single entry per CDR3 protein. The table shows approximately 250,000 distinct CDR3 sequences, with over 9.5% occurring only once. The material sequenced was blood, either unsorted or a sorted T cell fraction (not recorded which). The receptors stem from a male donor with ankylosing spondylitis or in good health (not recorded which).

This clonotype was picked up many times. V is TRBV14 and J is TRBJ2-1; 15 bases fit TRBD2. Germline V gene lookup returns CDR1 SGHDN and CDR2 FVKESK. The CDR3 runs 17 residues. V shed 4 bases, J shed 4 bases, and the junction held 5 bases outside the gene matches. CDR3 DNA sequence: TGTGCCAGCAGCCTTGGAGGACTAGCGGGAGGGTACAATGAGCAGTTCTTC. Translated, it gives CASSLGGLAGGYNEQFF. Full variable domain (rest looked up from reference TRBV14 and TRBJ2-1): EAGVTQFPSHSVIEKGQTVTLRCDPISGHDNLYWYRRVMGKEIKFLLHFVKESKQDESGMPNNRFLAERTGGTYSTLKVQPAELEDSGVYFCASSLGGLAGGYNEQFFGPGTRLTVL.

In its sample, this clonotype was seen many times. The gene calls are TRBV5-1 and TRBJ2-3; tentative D call: TRBD1 (5 bases). The V and J ends lost 7 bases and 5 bases respectively, with 14 bases between them. The germline V gene encodes CDR1 SGHRS and CDR2 YFSETQ. This CDR3 is 13 amino acids long. This CDR3 reads CASYKGQGDTQYF. The CDR3, as DNA: TGCGCCAGCTATAAGGGCCAGGGAGATACGCAGTATTTT.

This clonotype was picked up many times. The rearrangement links TRBV5-1 to TRBJ1-1; the match to TRBD1 covers 7 bases. J gave up 7 bases and V 5 bases, and 11 bases lay outside the gene matches. CDR1 SGHRS and CDR2 YFSETQ come from the germline V gene. The CDR3 length is 14 residues. CDR3 in amino acids: CASRSGGGLGEAFF. For the CDR3, the DNA is TGCGCCAGCAGATCTGGAGGGGGCCTCGGTGAAGCTTTCTTT.

This clonotype was observed at least ten times. The chain has TRBV10-1 and TRBJ2-1; TRBD2 agrees at 8 bases. This CDR3 is 16 amino acids long. CDR1 and CDR2 from the germline V gene are WNHNN and SYGVQD (reference sequence). V lost 0 bases to trimming and J lost 4 bases; unmatched junction nucleotides: 5. CDR3 residues: CASSESPAGAYNEQFF. CDR3 in DNA: TGCGCCAGCAGTGAGTCCCCAGCGGGGGCTTACAATGAGCAGTTCTTC.

This sequence joins TRBV18 and TRBJ2-3; D possibly matches TRBD1 or TRBD2 (6 bases each). The CDR3 extends over 14 amino acids. Per germline, CDR1 KGHSH and CDR2 LQKENI. V lost 6 bases to trimming and J lost 5 bases, with 15 bases between them. For the CDR3, the DNA is TGTGCCAGCTCCCCCTTGGGGGGCAGAGATACGCAGTATTTT. Its protein product is CASSPLGGRDTQYF.

This clonotype was detected many times. V is TRBV18 and J is TRBJ2-7; the match to TRBD1 covers 10 bases. Germline values: CDR1 KGHSH, CDR2 LQKENI. The CDR3 is 14 residues long. Germline trimming cut 8 bases from V and 2 bases from J; bases unmatched to any gene: 6. The CDR3 bases are TGTGCCAGCAGTCCGACAGGGGGCCCCTACGAGCAGTACTTC. Protein product: CASSPTGGPYEQYF.

There are many counts of this clonotype. J is TRBJ2-7 and V is TRBV12-3 or TRBV12-4, with 7 positions matching TRBD1. The V segment lost 0 bases and the J segment 2 bases; nucleotides outside the gene matches: 4. The CDR3 spans 15 residues. The CDR3 coding sequence is TGTGCCAGCAGTTTAGCCGGCCAGGGGGCCTACGAGCAGTACTTC. Its translation: CASSLAGQGAYEQYF.

In this sample, this clonotype turned up many times. The J gene is TRBJ2-5, the V gene TRBV9; no clear D gene. The germline CDR1 and CDR2 sequences are SGDLS and YYNGEE. There are 14 residues in the CDR3. Trimming left V 0 bases short and J 3 bases short, with 9 bases between. DNA for the CDR3: TGTGCCAGCAGCGTAGGGGCCTTCGAAGAGACCCAGTACTTC. Amino acids: CASSVGAFEETQYF.

Ten or more counts support this clonotype. The chain has TRBV10-1 and TRBJ2-3, with 10 nucleotides matching TRBD1. Germline V gene lookup returns CDR1 WNHNN and CDR2 SYGVQD (reference sequence). Trimming at V came to 6 bases and at J to 4 bases, leaving 4 bases not matched to a gene. This CDR3 comprises 14 residues. As DNA, the CDR3 is TGCGCCAGCAGCCGGGACAGGGGTTCAGATACGCAGTATTTT. Its translation: CASSRDRGSDTQYF.

In its sample, this clonotype was seen many times. The chain recombines TRBV12-3 or TRBV12-4 with TRBJ2-2; 12 bases are a match to TRBD2. Trimming cost V 4 bases and J 5 bases; bases outside gene matches: 11. The CDR3 totals 18 residues. The CDR3 spells CASSSPTSGRGETGELFF. The CDR3 bases are TGTGCCAGCAGTTCTCCGACTAGCGGGAGAGGGGAGACCGGGGAGCTGTTTTTT.

Many counts were recorded for this clonotype. The chain recombines TRBV6-1 with TRBJ1-3; D perhaps matches TRBD1 (5 bases). CDR1 is MNHNS, CDR2 SASEGT, per germline. Trimming cost V 6 bases and J 4 bases, with 13 bases left between them. CDR3 length equals 14 residues. The DNA of the CDR3 is TGTGCCAGCAGCCCGGGACTGTCGGGAAACACCATATATTTT. It codes for CASSPGLSGNTIYF.

In this sample, this clonotype turned up many times. The J gene is TRBJ2-1, the V gene TRBV29-1; the D gene is possibly TRBD2 (5 bases). Trimming removed 4 bases from V and 7 bases from J, with 14 bases in between. This CDR3 comprises 13 residues. The V gene's germline CDR1 is SQVTM and CDR2 ANQGSEA. CDR3 in amino acids: CSVGEPLRNEQFF. The CDR3, as DNA: TGCAGCGTTGGGGAGCCACTCAGGAATGAGCAGTTCTTC.

This clonotype has just one count. J is TRBJ2-5 and V is TRBV5-6, with D possibly TRBD2 on 5 matching bases. Per germline, CDR1 SGHDT and CDR2 YYEEEE. Trimming left V 9 bases short and J 5 bases short, with 17 bases between. This CDR3 has 13 amino acids. The CDR3, as DNA: TGTGCCATGAGCCCCGGAAGAGGGGAGACCCAGTACTTC. Protein sequence: CAMSPGRGETQYF. The variable domain in full, completed from reference TRBV5-6 and TRBJ2-5, reads DAGVTQSPTHLIKTRGQQVTLRCSPKSGHDTVSWYQQALGQGPQFIFQYYEEEERQRGNFPDRFSGHQFPNYSSELNVNALLLGDSALYLCAMSPGRGETQYFGPGTRLLVL.

Regarding this clonotype: This may be a read error: a much more frequent sequence differs by one nucleotide. The J gene is TRBJ2-1, the V gene TRBV5-4; D is possibly TRBD1 (5 bases). Germline lookup yields CDR1 SGHNT and CDR2 YYREEE (reference sequence). This CDR3 is 12 amino acids long. This CDR3 reads CTSSLTGIEQFF. For the CDR3, the DNA is TGTACCAGCAGCTTAACAGGAATAGAGCAGTTCTTC.

This clonotype was detected ten times or more. V and J are TRBV6-1 and TRBJ2-7; D ambiguous. Per the germline V gene, CDR1 is MNHNS and CDR2 is SASEGT. With 5 bases removed from V and 3 bases from J, the gap between germline ends came to 14 bases. The CDR3 spans 14 residues. In nucleotides, the CDR3 is TGTGCCAGCAGTCCCGAGCCGGTTAGCTACGAGCAGTACTTC. Its translation is CASSPEPVSYEQYF.

The table lists this clonotype with many counts. The genes are TRBV5-5 and TRBJ2-1; the match to TRBD2 covers 8 bases. Germline assignment: CDR1 SGHKS and CDR2 YYEKEE (reference sequence). The J segment lost 0 bases and the V segment lost 2 bases, leaving 7 bases of the junction unmatched. This CDR3 has 17 residues. CDR3 coding DNA: TGTGCCAGCAGCTTCCGCACGGGGGGGGTCTCCTACAATGAGCAGTTCTTC. It specifies CASSFRTGGVSYNEQFF.

This clonotype appeared many times. The chain has TRBV12-3 or TRBV12-4 and TRBJ2-1; D is ambiguous. V lost 5 bases to trimming and J lost 9 bases, with 14 bases between them. This CDR3 comprises 13 residues. Here the CDR3 reads CASSLNSAREQFF. CDR3 in DNA: TGTGCCAGCAGTCTTAATTCCGCTCGTGAGCAGTTCTTC.

This clonotype has a handful of counts. The chain links TRBV6-1 to TRBJ1-2; 12 nucleotides align to TRBD1. Germline CDR1 reads MNHNS; CDR2 reads SASEGT. The J segment lost 8 bases and the V segment lost 7 bases, leaving 8 bases of the junction unmatched. The CDR3 is made up of 14 amino acids. CDR3: CASNPGQGALGYTF. The CDR3, as DNA: TGTGCCAGCAATCCGGGACAGGGGGCGCTGGGCTACACCTTC.